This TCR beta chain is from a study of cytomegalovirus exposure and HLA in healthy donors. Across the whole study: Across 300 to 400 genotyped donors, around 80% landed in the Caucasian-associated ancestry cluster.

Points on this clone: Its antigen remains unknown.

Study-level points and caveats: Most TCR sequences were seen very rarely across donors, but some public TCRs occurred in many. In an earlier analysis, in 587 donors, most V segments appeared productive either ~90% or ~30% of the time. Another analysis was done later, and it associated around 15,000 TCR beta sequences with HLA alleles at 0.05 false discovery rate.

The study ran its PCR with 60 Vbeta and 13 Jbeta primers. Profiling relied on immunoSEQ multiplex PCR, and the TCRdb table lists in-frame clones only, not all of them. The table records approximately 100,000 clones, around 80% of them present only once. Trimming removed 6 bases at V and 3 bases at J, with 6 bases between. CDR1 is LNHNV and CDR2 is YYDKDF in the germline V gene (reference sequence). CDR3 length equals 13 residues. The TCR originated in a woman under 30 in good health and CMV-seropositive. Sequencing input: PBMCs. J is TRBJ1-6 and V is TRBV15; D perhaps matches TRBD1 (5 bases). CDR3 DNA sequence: TGTGCCACCAGGACAGACTATAATTCACCCCTCCACTTT. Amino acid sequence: CATRTDYNSPLHF.